This T cell receptor (beta chain) was sequenced in a study of blood T cell repertoires in COVID-19. Study summary: Sites across the United States, Italy and Spain contributed samples from acute and convalescent COVID-19. PBMCs, B-cell-depleted T cells, or T cells were the source of the cDNA or gDNA that made up the material.

As processed by the authors: Estimates of nucleated cell counts were drawn from the amplification of reference gene primers. Sequenced by immunoSEQ multiplex PCR; TCRdb stores in-frame clones only, minus some. V and J calls and clone size are given by that table; D and trimming were obtained from the DNA. Of some 250,000 clones in the sample, more than 70% are singletons; the top ten hold around 0.99%. CDR1 and CDR2 (germline): SGHRS, YFSETQ. V was shortened by 0 bases and J by 3 bases, with 16 bases between the two germline ends. The CDR3 spans 16 residues. This sequence originates from a woman aged 40-49 years who had recovered from COVID-19. Material: peripheral blood. The chain combines TRBV5-1 with TRBJ2-7; D is perhaps TRBD1 (5 bases). The CDR3 protein is CASSLVPGQGLYEQYF. DNA for the CDR3: TGCGCCAGCAGCTTGGTCCCCGGGCAGGGCCTCTACGAGCAGTACTTC.